What follows is one TCR beta chain and its context. J was trimmed by 8 bases and V by 6 bases; bases with no gene match: 5. CDR1 MNHEY and CDR2 SVGAGI come from the germline V gene. The CDR3 is made up of 15 amino acids. The data stem from a study of siplizumab effects on memory and regulatory T cells. Libraries were prepared by immunoSEQ multiplex PCR; TCRdb keeps only in-frame clonotypes and omits some of them. The sample yields some 97,000 clones, 91% seen once. Sequencing used CD4+ T cells sorted from blood. V is TRBV6-5 and J is TRBJ2-2, with 14 bases that match TRBD2. This clonotype was obtained from a human donor in good health. CDR3 amino acids: CASSQGLAGVGELFF. In nucleotides, the CDR3 is TGTGCCAGCAGCCAGGGACTAGCGGGGGTTGGGGAGCTGTTTTTT.